Following are 2 T cell receptor beta chains from one sample sequenced in a study of human T cells and chemical hapten exposure. This sample's time point: patch test 1, 2 weeks after DPC sensitization. The treatment: therapeutic diphenylcyclopropenone sensitization with weekly scalp DPC. TCRdb used MiXCR to reprocess the RACE reads, holding one entry per CDR3 protein. In the table there are 370,000 or so distinct CDR3 sequences, about 4.4% of which are singletons. The sample consisted of whole blood, taken in connection with sensitization to the hapten diphenylcyclopropenone (DPC). These receptors were taken from a woman between 45 and 60 years old with alopecia areata. Some clones in this sample may be carry-over from other donors' samples.

This clonotype was seen repeatedly, ten times or more. The chain uses TRBV20-1 and TRBJ1-1, with D possibly matching TRBD1 (6 bases). Germline V gene sequence: CDR1 DFQATT, CDR2 SNEGSKA (reference sequence). The CDR3 contains 11 residues. Trimming removed 3 bases at V and 10 bases at J, with 12 bases between. The CDR3 loop reads CSASGTPAAFF. The DNA of the CDR3 is TGCAGTGCTAGCGGGACACCCGCAGCTTTCTTT.

This clonotype was counted many times. The J gene is TRBJ1-5, the V gene TRBV15; D gene unclear. The V and J ends lost 5 bases and 2 bases respectively, with 16 bases between them. The CDR3 sequence is 16 residues long. The germline gives CDR1 LNHNV, CDR2 YYDKDF (reference sequence). DNA for the CDR3: TGTGCCACCAGCGCGTACGGATCGGCGGGCAATCAGCCCCAGCATTTT. Translation gives CATSAYGSAGNQPQHF.